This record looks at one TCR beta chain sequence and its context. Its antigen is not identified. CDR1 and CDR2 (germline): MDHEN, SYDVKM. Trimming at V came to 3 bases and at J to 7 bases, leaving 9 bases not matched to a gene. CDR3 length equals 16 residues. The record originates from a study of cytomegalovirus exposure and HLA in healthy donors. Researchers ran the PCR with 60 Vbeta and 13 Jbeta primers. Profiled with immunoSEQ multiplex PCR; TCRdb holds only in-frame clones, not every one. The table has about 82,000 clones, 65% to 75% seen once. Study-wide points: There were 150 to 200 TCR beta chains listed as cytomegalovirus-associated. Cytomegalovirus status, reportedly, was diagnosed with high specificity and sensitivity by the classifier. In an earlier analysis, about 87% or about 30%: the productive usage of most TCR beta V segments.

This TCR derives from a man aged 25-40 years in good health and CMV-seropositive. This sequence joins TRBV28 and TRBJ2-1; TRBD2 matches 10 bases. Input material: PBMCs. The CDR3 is CASSFIAGGNGNEQFF. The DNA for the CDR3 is TGTGCCAGCAGTTTTATAGCGGGGGGAAATGGGAATGAGCAGTTCTTC.